Given below is one T cell receptor beta chain in context. These data come from a study of blood T cell repertoires in COVID-19. Study-level information: COVID-19 samples collected from the United States, Italy and Spain covered acute and convalescent phases.

Per germline, CDR1 SGHAT and CDR2 FQNNGV. V lost 1 base and J lost 8, with 14 bases in between. This CDR3 is 15 amino acids long. Recovered participants had two consecutive negative NP/OP PCR tests, healthcare professional clearance, or symptom resolution. The method was immunoSEQ multiplex PCR; TCRdb's version includes in-frame clones alone and lacks a portion of them. The table has 250,000 to 350,000 clones, approximately 87% seen once. The sequence came from a woman aged 25 to 39 who had recovered from COVID-19. Source material: PBMCs or T cells enriched from blood (not recorded which). V is TRBV11-2 and J is TRBJ1-4; D is perhaps TRBD1 (6 bases). For the CDR3, the DNA is TGTGCCAGCAGCTTAGCGGGACAAGGTTACGAAAAACTGTTTTTT. Residues: CASSLAGQGYEKLFF.